This record covers a single T cell receptor beta chain. This sample is part of a study of blood T cell repertoires in COVID-19. Study details: PBMCs, B-cell-depleted T cells, or T cells provided the cDNA or gDNA that made up the material.

Study processing details: Scientists estimated how many nucleated cells there were by amplifying reference gene primers. The repertoire was sequenced with immunoSEQ multiplex PCR; TCRdb's copy has only in-frame clones and lacks some. The DNA gave D and trimming, while V, J and clone size come from that table. This repertoire shows roughly 410,000 clones, about nine tenths found once; its top ten account for about 1.4%. In Seattle, patients joined the study during active infection and were tracked longitudinally. The J segment lost 5 bases and the V segment lost 4 bases, leaving 4 bases of the junction unmatched. Looked up from germline, CDR1 is LGHDT and CDR2 is YNNKEL (reference sequence). The CDR3 loop spans 14 amino acids.

This receptor was obtained from a middle-aged woman with COVID-19, enrolled during active disease. The chain combines TRBV3-1 (or the pseudogene TRBV3-2) with TRBJ2-5; 10 nucleotides align to TRBD1. Material for sequencing was peripheral blood. The CDR3 region is CASSRQGAGETQYF. CDR3 in DNA: TGTGCCAGCAGCCGACAGGGGGCAGGGGAGACCCAGTACTTC.